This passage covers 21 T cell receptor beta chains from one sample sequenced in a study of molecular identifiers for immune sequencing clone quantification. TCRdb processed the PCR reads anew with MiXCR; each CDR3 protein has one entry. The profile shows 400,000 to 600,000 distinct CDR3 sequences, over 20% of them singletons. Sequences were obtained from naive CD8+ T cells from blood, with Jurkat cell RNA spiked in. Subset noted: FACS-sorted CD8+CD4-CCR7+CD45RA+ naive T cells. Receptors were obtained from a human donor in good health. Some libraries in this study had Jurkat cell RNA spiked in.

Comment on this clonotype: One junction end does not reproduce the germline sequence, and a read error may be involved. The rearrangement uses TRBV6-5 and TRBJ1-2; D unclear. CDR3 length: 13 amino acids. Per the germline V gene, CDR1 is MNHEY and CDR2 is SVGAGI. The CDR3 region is CAGSLTENYGYTF. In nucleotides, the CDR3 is TGTGCCGGCAGTCTCACAGAAAACTATGGCTACACCTTC.

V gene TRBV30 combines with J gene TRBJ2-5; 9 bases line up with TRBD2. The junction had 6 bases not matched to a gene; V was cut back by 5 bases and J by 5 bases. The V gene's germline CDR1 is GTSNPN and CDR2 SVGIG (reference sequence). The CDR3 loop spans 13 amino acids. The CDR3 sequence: CAWLAGDFETQYF. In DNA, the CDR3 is TGTGCCTGGTTAGCGGGAGATTTTGAGACCCAGTACTTC.

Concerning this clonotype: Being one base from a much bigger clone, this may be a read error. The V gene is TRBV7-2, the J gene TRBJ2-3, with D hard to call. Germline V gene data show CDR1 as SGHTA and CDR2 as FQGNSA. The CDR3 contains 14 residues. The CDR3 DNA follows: TGTGCCAGCAGCTACTTGATTAATTCAGATACGCGGTATTTT. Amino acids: CASSYLINSDTRYF.

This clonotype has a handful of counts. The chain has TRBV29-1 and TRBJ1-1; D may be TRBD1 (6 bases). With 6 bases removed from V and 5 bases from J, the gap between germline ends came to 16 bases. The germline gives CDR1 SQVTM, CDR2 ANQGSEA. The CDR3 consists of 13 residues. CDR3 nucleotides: TGCAGCGTCGCTACAGGGCTGCGAACTGAAGCTTTCTTT. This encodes CSVATGLRTEAFF.

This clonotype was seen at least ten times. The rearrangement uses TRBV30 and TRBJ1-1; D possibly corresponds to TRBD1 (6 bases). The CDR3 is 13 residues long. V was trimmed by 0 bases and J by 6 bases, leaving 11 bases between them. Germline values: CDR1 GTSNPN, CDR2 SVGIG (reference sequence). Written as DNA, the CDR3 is TGTGCCTGGAGTGTAGACTCAGGGGCTGAAGCTTTCTTT. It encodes CAWSVDSGAEAFF. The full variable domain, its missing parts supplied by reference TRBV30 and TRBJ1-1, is SQTIHQWPATLVQPVGSPLSLECTVEGTSNPNLYWYRQAAGRGLQLLFYSVGIGQISSEVPQNLSASRPQDRQFILSSKKLLLSDSGFYLCAWSVDSGAEAFFGQGTRLTVV.

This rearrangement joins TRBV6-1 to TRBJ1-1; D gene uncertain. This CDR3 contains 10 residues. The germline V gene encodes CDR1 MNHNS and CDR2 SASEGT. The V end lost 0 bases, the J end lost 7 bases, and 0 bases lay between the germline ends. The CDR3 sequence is CASSEAEAFF. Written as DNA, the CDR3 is TGTGCCAGCAGTGAAGCTGAAGCTTTCTTT.

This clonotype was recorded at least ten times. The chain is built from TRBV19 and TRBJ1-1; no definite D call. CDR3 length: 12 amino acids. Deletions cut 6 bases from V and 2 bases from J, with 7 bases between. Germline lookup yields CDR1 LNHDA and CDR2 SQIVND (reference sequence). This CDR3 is CASRSGNTEAFF. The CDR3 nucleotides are TGTGCCAGTAGATCAGGTAACACTGAAGCTTTCTTT.

The CDR3 nucleotides are TGTGCCAGTAGTACCGTGACCCAATATAGCAATCAGCCCCAGCATTTT. Its protein is CASSTVTQYSNQPQHF. This chain uses TRBV19 with TRBJ1-5; D ambiguous. The CDR3 has 16 amino acids. Trimming pared 4 bases from V and 0 bases from J, leaving 13 bases between. CDR1 is LNHDA, CDR2 SQIVND, per germline (reference sequence).

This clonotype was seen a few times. CDR3 DNA: TGTGCCAGCAGCTTCACACAGGGAGTTAACTATGGCTACACCTTC. This sequence encodes CASSFTQGVNYGYTF. This chain uses TRBV7-9 with TRBJ1-2, with D perhaps matching TRBD1 (6 bases). The CDR3 contains 15 residues. Germline V gene data show CDR1 as SEHNR and CDR2 as FQNEAQ (reference sequence). V lost 3 bases and J lost 1, with 12 bases in between.

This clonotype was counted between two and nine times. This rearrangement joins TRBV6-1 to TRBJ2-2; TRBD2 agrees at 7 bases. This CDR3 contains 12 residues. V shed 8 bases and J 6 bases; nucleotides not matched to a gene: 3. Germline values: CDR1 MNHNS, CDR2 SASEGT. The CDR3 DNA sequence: TGTGCCAGCCTCGCGGGGGCCGGGGAGCTGTTTTTT. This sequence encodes CASLAGAGELFF.

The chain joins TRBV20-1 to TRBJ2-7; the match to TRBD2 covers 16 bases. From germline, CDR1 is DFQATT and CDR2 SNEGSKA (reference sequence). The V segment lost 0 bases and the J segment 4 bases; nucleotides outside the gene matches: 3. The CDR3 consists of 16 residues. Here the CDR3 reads CSAREGTSGRAYEQYF. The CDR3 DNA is TGCAGTGCTAGAGAAGGGACTAGCGGGAGGGCGTACGAGCAGTACTTC.

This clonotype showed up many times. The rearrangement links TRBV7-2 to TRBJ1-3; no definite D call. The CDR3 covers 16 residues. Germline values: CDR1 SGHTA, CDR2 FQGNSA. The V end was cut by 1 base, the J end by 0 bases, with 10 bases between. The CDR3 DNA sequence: TGTGCCAGCAGCTTAGAGGGCGACTTCTCTGGAAACACCATATATTTT. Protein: CASSLEGDFSGNTIYF.

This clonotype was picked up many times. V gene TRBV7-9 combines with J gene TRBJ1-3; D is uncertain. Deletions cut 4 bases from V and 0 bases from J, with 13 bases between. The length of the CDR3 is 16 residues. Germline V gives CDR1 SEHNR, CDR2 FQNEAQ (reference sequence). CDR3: CASSSTRPSSGNTIYF. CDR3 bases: TGTGCCAGCAGCTCCACCAGACCTAGCTCTGGAAACACCATATATTTT.

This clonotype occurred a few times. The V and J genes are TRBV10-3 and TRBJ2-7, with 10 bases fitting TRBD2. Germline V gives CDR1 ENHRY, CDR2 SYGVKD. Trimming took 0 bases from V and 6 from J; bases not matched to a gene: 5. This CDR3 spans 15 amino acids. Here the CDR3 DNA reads TGTGCCATCAGTGAGTCAGGGGTAGCGGGAGGCGAGCAGTACTTC. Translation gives CAISESGVAGGEQYF.

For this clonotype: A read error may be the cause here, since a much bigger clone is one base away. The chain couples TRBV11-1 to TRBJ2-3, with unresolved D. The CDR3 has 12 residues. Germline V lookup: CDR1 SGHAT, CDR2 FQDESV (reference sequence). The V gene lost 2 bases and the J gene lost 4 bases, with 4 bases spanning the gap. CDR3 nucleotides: TGTGCCAGCAGCTTATGGCCAGATACGCAGTATTTT. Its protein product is CASSLWPDTQYF.

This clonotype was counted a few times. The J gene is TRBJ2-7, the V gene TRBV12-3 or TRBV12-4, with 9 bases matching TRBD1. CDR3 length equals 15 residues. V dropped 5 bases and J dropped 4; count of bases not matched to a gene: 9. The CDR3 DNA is TGTGCCAGCAGTACCGCGGGACAGGGCGAATACGAGCAGTACTTC. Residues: CASSTAGQGEYEQYF.

The CDR3 loop is CASRVGAGDSEQFF. As DNA, the CDR3 is TGTGCCAGCAGGGTGGGAGCGGGGGACAGTGAGCAGTTCTTC. The V call is TRBV2, the J call TRBJ2-1; TRBD2 might be the D (8 bases). The CDR3 loop spans 14 amino acids. Germline CDR1 reads SNHLY; CDR2 reads FYNNEI. The ends were cut back, 6 bases at V and 9 bases at J, with 18 bases in the middle. Variable domain in full (rest from reference TRBV2 and TRBJ2-1): EPEVTQTPSHQVTQMGQEVILRCVPISNHLYFYWYRQILGQKVEFLVSFYNNEISEKSEIFDDQFSVERPDGSNFTLKIRSTKLEDSAMYFCASRVGAGDSEQFFGPGTRLTVL.

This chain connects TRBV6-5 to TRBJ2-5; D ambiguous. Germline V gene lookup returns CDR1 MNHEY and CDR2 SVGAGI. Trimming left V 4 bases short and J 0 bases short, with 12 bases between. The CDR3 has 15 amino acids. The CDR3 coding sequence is TGTGCCAGCAGTTTGACGACCCAGTACCAAGAGACCCAGTACTTC. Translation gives CASSLTTQYQETQYF.

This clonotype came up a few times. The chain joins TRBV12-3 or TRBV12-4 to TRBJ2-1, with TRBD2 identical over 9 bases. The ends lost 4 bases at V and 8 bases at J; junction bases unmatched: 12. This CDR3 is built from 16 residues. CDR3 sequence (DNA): TGTGCCAGCAGTTCTCTGGCGGGGGGGCTATCGGATGAGCAGTTCTTC. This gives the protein CASSSLAGGLSDEQFF.

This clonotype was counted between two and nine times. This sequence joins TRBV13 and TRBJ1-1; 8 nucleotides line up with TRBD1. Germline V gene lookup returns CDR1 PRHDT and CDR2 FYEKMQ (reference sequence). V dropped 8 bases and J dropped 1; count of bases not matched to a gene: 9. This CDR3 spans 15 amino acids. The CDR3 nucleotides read TGTGCCAGCCGCTCCAGGGGGCGAGGGAACACTGAAGCTTTCTTT. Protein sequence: CASRSRGRGNTEAFF.

The CDR3 bases are TGTGCCAGCAGTTTAGCTGGGTGGGAAGAGACCCAGTACTTC. It translates to CASSLAGWEETQYF. The V call is TRBV12-3 or TRBV12-4, the J call TRBJ2-5; unclear D gene. The CDR3 loop spans 14 amino acids. The germline V and J ends were trimmed by 0 bases and 3 bases, with 8 bases remaining between them.